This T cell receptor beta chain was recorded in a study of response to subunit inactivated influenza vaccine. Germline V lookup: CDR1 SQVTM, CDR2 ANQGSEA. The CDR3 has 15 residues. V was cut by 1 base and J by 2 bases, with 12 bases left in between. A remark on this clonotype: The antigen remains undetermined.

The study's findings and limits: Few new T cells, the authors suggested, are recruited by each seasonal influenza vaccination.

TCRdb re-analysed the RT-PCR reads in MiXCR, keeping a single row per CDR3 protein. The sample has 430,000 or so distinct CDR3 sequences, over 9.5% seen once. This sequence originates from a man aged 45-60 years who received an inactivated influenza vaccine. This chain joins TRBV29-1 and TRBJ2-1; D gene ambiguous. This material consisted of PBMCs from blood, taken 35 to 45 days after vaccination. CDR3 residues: CSVEGAGGAYNEQFF. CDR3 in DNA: TGCAGCGTTGAAGGGGCTGGCGGTGCCTACAATGAGCAGTTCTTC.